The 5 T cell receptor beta chains reported below all come from one sample, sequenced in a study of CD4+ T cells in melanoma. Data came from immunoSEQ multiplex PCR; TCRdb stores just in-frame clones and leaves some out. The sample has 20,000 to 25,000 clones; approximately 80% are singletons. The sample consisted of cells from a culture (not recorded whether cultured in vitro). The receptors shown here come from a human donor with melanoma.

The chain is built from TRBV4-2 and TRBJ1-5; TRBD1 aligns across 8 bases. Germline assignment: CDR1 LGHNA and CDR2 YNFKEQ. This CDR3 is built from 15 residues. V lost 2 bases, J lost 2 bases, and 2 bases stayed unmatched. CDR3 protein: CASSQSTGGNQPQHF. For the CDR3, the DNA is TGTGCCAGCAGCCAATCGACAGGGGGCAATCAGCCCCAGCATTTT.

This sequence joins TRBV7-9 and TRBJ1-4; 9 bases map to TRBD1. CDR3 length: 15 residues. Losses at the gene ends were 1 base for V and 8 bases for J; bases not matched to a gene: 5. Germline CDR1 and CDR2: SEHNR and FQNEAQ (reference sequence). The CDR3 sequence is CASSLGTGVLEKLFF. CDR3 bases: TGTGCCAGCAGCTTAGGGACAGGGGTGTTGGAAAAACTGTTTTTT.

V gene TRBV10-2 combines with J gene TRBJ2-4, with D possibly called TRBD1 or TRBD2 (5 bases each). Per germline, CDR1 WSHSY and CDR2 SAAADI. The CDR3 spans 20 residues. The V end was cut by 4 bases, the J end by 0 bases, with 25 bases between. CDR3 coding DNA: TGCGCCAGCAGTGGGATCGGGACCGCCACCTTCTCCAGAGCCAAAAACATTCAGTACTTC. Amino acid sequence: CASSGIGTATFSRAKNIQYF.

The chain joins TRBV11-3 to TRBJ2-3; D is possibly TRBD1 (6 bases). The CDR3 totals 14 residues. V was trimmed by 5 bases and J by 1 base, leaving 10 bases between them. Germline V CDR1 and CDR2: SGHNT, YENEEA. The DNA for the CDR3 is TGTGCCAGCAGCCATGCAGGGGGCACAGATACGCAGTATTTT. Amino acids: CASSHAGGTDTQYF.

The rearrangement joins TRBV29-1 to TRBJ2-2; D gene ambiguous. Germline V gene lookup returns CDR1 SQVTM and CDR2 ANQGSEA. This CDR3 is 13 amino acids long. Trimming cost V 6 bases and J 5 bases, with 13 bases left between them. The CDR3 coding sequence is TGCAGCGTCGGACGTGCTACGACCGGGGAGCTGTTTTTT. Protein product: CSVGRATTGELFF.